This T cell receptor beta chain was sequenced in a study of T-cell reconstitution after alpha-beta-depleted transplantation in children. Broader study findings: About two months after transplant, alpha-beta T cells reportedly came from several hundred expanded graft clones. Some patients' high day-60 TCRbeta diversity was attributed to recipient cells surviving conditioning.

The TCRbeta library was prepared with unique molecular identifiers. TCRdb itself ran the PCR reads through MiXCR, one entry per CDR3 protein. Of hundreds of thousands of distinct CDR3 sequences listed, about 24% were seen once; the top ten hold about 5%. The table lists this clonotype with a few counts. Its cognate antigen is unknown. The germline V gene has CDR1 LNHNV and CDR2 YYDKDF (reference sequence). Trimming removed 5 bases from V and 0 bases from J, with 6 bases in between. This CDR3 has 13 residues. Source: PBMCs, mostly from graft donor cells, taken 360 days after TCRalphabeta/CD19-depleted stem cell transplant. The chain has TRBV15 and TRBJ2-3; D is unresolved. The receptor comes from a female patient aged 2 to 10 who had a stem cell transplant for congenital amegakaryocytic thrombocytopenia, so the T cells may come from the graft donor. The CDR3 region is CATSRRSTDTQYF. The CDR3 DNA follows: TGTGCCACCAGCCGACGTAGCACAGATACGCAGTATTTT.